The 27 T cell receptor beta chains in this list originate from one sample, sequenced in a study of blood T cells in healthy people across ages. For the second PCR, which ran for 7 to 11 cycles, a sample-barcoded 5' primer and a J-beta primer mix were used. TCRdb passed the 5' RACE reads through MiXCR, listing each CDR3 protein once. Altogether roughly 800,000 distinct CDR3 sequences are present, about 37% being singletons, with the ten largest covering over 10%. Material: blood. The receptors shown here come from a man aged 18-30 years in good health.

The J gene is TRBJ2-5, the V gene TRBV12-3 or TRBV12-4, with TRBD1 identical over 12 bases. V dropped 5 bases and J dropped 11; count of bases not matched to a gene: 12. This CDR3 spans 15 amino acids. This chain's CDR3 is CASSPTGTGGSEQYF. CDR3 coding DNA: TGTGCCAGCAGTCCGACCGGGACAGGGGGCAGTGAGCAGTACTTC.

This clonotype has only one observation. Sequence at one end of the junction differs from germline and may be a read error. The chain has TRBV4-2 and TRBJ1-1, with TRBD1 matching over 7 bases. The CDR3 covers 15 residues. CDR1 is LGHNA, CDR2 YNFKEQ, per germline. As DNA, the CDR3 is TGTGCCAGCAGCCCCGGGACAGCCATGAACACTGGAGCTTTCTTT. Its protein is CASSPGTAMNTGAFF.

This clonotype was seen many times. The chain links TRBV7-2 to TRBJ2-7; a possible D gene is TRBD2 (7 bases). This CDR3 has 15 residues. Between the trimmed V and J ends, which lost 3 bases and 4 bases, there was a span of 16 bases. Germline assignment: CDR1 SGHTA and CDR2 FQGNSA. This CDR3 reads CASSLGDGGLYEQYF. The CDR3 coding sequence is TGTGCCAGCAGCTTGGGGGACGGGGGGCTTTACGAGCAGTACTTC.

CDR3 in amino acids: CASSPQRGALTDTQYF. CDR3 DNA sequence: TGTGCCAGCAGCCCCCAGCGGGGGGCGTTAACAGATACGCAGTATTTT. The V gene is TRBV11-2, the J gene TRBJ2-3; the match to TRBD2 covers 9 bases. The length of the CDR3 is 16 residues. V lost 5 bases, J lost 3 bases, and 9 bases stayed unmatched. In germline, CDR1 is SGHAT, CDR2 FQNNGV.

V gene TRBV4-3 combines with J gene TRBJ1-2; TRBD1 is a possible D gene (5 bases). Trimming cost V 1 base and J 5 bases, with 17 bases left between them. CDR1 and CDR2 from the germline V gene are LGHNA and YSLEER. The CDR3 extends over 16 amino acids. Here the CDR3 DNA reads TGCGCCAGCAGCCAAGGCGGTGGCAGGGAGACTTATGGCTACACCTTC. It encodes CASSQGGGRETYGYTF.

The rearrangement joins TRBV2 to TRBJ2-2; TRBD1 aligns across 8 bases. The CDR3 spans 15 residues. The germline CDR1 and CDR2 sequences are SNHLY and FYNNEI. V lost 6 bases to trimming and J lost 4 bases; unmatched junction nucleotides: 7. DNA for the CDR3: TGTGCCAGCAGCCAATACAGGGGGTCCACCGGGGAGCTGTTTTTT. Its protein product is CASSQYRGSTGELFF.

In this sample, this clonotype turned up many times. The V and J genes are TRBV6-6 and TRBJ1-2, with a possible D match to TRBD1 (5 bases). CDR1 is MNHNY, CDR2 SVGAGI, per germline (reference sequence). The CDR3 loop spans 17 amino acids. The ends were cut back, 6 bases at V and 1 base at J, with 21 bases in the middle. The CDR3 sequence is CASRKPPQTVSNYGYTF. CDR3 nucleotides: TGTGCCAGCAGAAAACCCCCCCAGACAGTCAGTAACTATGGCTACACCTTC.

The genes are TRBV5-1 and TRBJ1-1; no firm D call. The length of the CDR3 is 11 residues. V lost 4 bases to trimming and J lost 10 bases, with 11 bases between them. Germline CDR1 and CDR2: SGHRS and YFSETQ. This chain's CDR3 is CASSAGAVAFF. The CDR3 nucleotides are TGCGCCAGCAGCGCCGGCGCCGTAGCTTTCTTT.

The chain combines TRBV20-1 with TRBJ2-1, with D unclear. V lost 1 base and J lost 8, with 12 bases in between. The V gene's germline CDR1 is DFQATT and CDR2 SNEGSKA (reference sequence). The CDR3 contains 13 residues. The CDR3 spells CSARALRSDEQFF. Written as DNA, the CDR3 is TGCAGTGCTAGAGCTCTGAGAAGCGATGAGCAGTTCTTC.

This clonotype was counted only a few times. V usage is TRBV12-3 or TRBV12-4 and J usage is TRBJ1-1; no reliable D call. CDR3 length: 12 residues. Trimming took off 6 bases at V and 10 bases at J, with 15 bases between the two ends. CDR3 coding DNA: TGTGCCAGCAGCACTCAACCGGGAACAGCTTTCTTT. Encoded protein: CASSTQPGTAFF.

V is TRBV20-1 and J is TRBJ2-6; D call uncertain. In germline, CDR1 is DFQATT, CDR2 SNEGSKA (reference sequence). The CDR3 is made up of 14 amino acids. CDR3 sequence (DNA): TGCAGCGGCTGGGCCAGCTCTGGGGCCAACGTCCTGACTTTC. It codes for CSGWASSGANVLTF.

This clonotype appeared a few times. The chain uses TRBV3-1 and TRBJ1-1; D is possibly TRBD1 (5 bases). Trimming took off 6 bases at V and 4 bases at J, with 12 bases between the two ends. Germline assignment: CDR1 LGHDT and CDR2 YNNKEL (reference sequence). The CDR3 has 13 amino acids. CDR3 loop: CASRTRVGTEAFF. DNA for the CDR3: TGTGCCAGCAGGACCAGGGTCGGCACTGAAGCTTTCTTT.

The sample holds many counts of this clonotype. V usage is TRBV5-1 and J usage is TRBJ2-7; a possible D gene is TRBD2 (6 bases). Germline-derived CDR1 and CDR2 are SGHRS and YFSETQ. The CDR3 sequence is 15 residues long. Trimming took off 1 base at V and 2 bases at J, with 13 bases between the two ends. CDR3 in DNA: TGCGCCAGCAGCTTGACTCGGGACTGGGCCTACGAGCAGTACTTC. Protein product: CASSLTRDWAYEQYF.

The rearrangement joins TRBV4-3 to TRBJ1-4, with D tentatively TRBD1 (5 bases). Trimming took 0 bases from V and 6 from J, leaving 11 bases between them. The CDR3 spans 15 residues. Germline-derived CDR1 and CDR2 are LGHNA and YSLEER. The CDR3: CASSQDWGPDEKLFF. The CDR3 bases are TGCGCCAGCAGCCAAGATTGGGGCCCGGATGAAAAACTGTTTTTT.

This clonotype was counted ten times or more. This chain joins TRBV15 and TRBJ1-5; possibly TRBD1 for D (5 bases). CDR1 is LNHNV and CDR2 is YYDKDF in the germline V gene (reference sequence). The germline V and J ends were trimmed by 1 base and 0 bases, with 13 bases remaining between them. The CDR3 spans 17 residues. This chain's CDR3 is CATSRVRDFHSNQPQHF. CDR3 DNA sequence: TGTGCCACCAGCAGAGTCCGGGACTTCCATAGCAATCAGCCCCAGCATTTT.

The chain employs TRBV4-1 and TRBJ2-1, with 9 bases identical to TRBD2. V was clipped by 0 bases and J by 13 bases; unmatched bases: 16. CDR3 length: 17 amino acids. Germline V gene sequence: CDR1 MGHRA, CDR2 YSYEKL. CDR3 in amino acids: CASSQDRVAGAGRSQFF. The CDR3 DNA sequence: TGCGCCAGCAGCCAAGATCGGGTAGCGGGAGCGGGAAGGAGCCAGTTCTTC.

V is TRBV28 and J is TRBJ2-1; D remains unclear. V was cut by 7 bases and J by 0 bases, with 16 bases left in between. The CDR3 loop spans 16 amino acids. CDR1 MDHEN and CDR2 SYDVKM come from the germline V gene. The DNA for the CDR3 is TGTGCCAGCATGCCTGAGGACCCTAGCTCCTACAATGAGCAGTTCTTC. It encodes CASMPEDPSSYNEQFF.

The chain has TRBV7-3 and TRBJ2-1; perhaps D is TRBD1 or TRBD2 (6 bases each). The CDR3 runs 15 residues. Per the germline V gene, CDR1 is SGHTA and CDR2 is FQGTGA. V lost 0 bases, J lost 10 bases, and 16 bases lay in between. For the CDR3, the DNA is TGTGCCAGCAGCTTAACAGGCGGGGCAGGGGACGAGCAGTTCTTC. This encodes CASSLTGGAGDEQFF.

The rearrangement joins TRBV11-2 to TRBJ2-2, with TRBD2 matching 13 bases. The CDR3 extends over 18 amino acids. V lost 7 bases and J lost 1; bases outside the gene matches: 9. Germline CDR1 is SGHAT and CDR2 is FQNNGV. The DNA for the CDR3 is TGTGCCAGCACCATCGGACTAGCGGGGGCCTTGAACACCGGGGAGCTGTTTTTT. Amino acids: CASTIGLAGALNTGELFF.

The V and J genes are TRBV12-3 or TRBV12-4 and TRBJ2-7; D remains unclear. The CDR3 runs to 13 residues. The V gene lost 7 bases and the J gene lost 5 bases, with 15 bases spanning the gap. The CDR3 nucleotides are TGTGCCAGCACCGCAGGCGGTTCCCACGAGCAGTACTTC. The encoded protein is CASTAGGSHEQYF.

This clonotype was seen many times. The rearrangement joins TRBV9 to TRBJ2-1, with unresolved D. This CDR3 region has 10 residues. Looked up from germline, CDR1 is SGDLS and CDR2 is YYNGEE. Trimming stripped 7 bases from V and 4 bases from J, with 3 bases between. The CDR3 loop is CASGYNEQFF. The DNA of the CDR3 is TGTGCCAGCGGATACAATGAGCAGTTCTTC.

This sequence joins TRBV20-1 and TRBJ1-2; D unresolved. Trimming took off 5 bases at V and 7 bases at J, with 20 bases between the two ends. Germline V gene data show CDR1 as DFQATT and CDR2 as SNEGSKA (reference sequence). The CDR3 consists of 14 residues. CDR3 sequence (DNA): TGCAGTGCTCCTCAAGGGCCGGCTGACTGTGGCTACACCTTC. Translation gives CSAPQGPADCGYTF.

Points on this clonotype: This could be a read error, since a much larger clone is one nucleotide away. The chain employs TRBV12-3 or TRBV12-4 and TRBJ1-2; 8 positions match TRBD1. This CDR3 is 14 amino acids long. J was trimmed by 8 bases and V by 6 bases; bases with no gene match: 11. CDR3 sequence (DNA): TGTGCCAGCAGGCAGCGACAGGGGAGTACCGGCTACACCTTC. Encoded protein: CASRQRQGSTGYTF.

The gene calls are TRBV20-1 and TRBJ2-1; perhaps D is TRBD1 or TRBD2 (5 bases each). This CDR3 contains 14 residues. The V end lost 0 bases, the J end lost 3 bases, and 9 bases lay between the germline ends. The germline gives CDR1 DFQATT, CDR2 SNEGSKA (reference sequence). DNA of the CDR3: TGCAGTGCTAGAGACGGGGCGCTCTACAATGAGCAGTTCTTC. Translation gives CSARDGALYNEQFF.

In this sample, this clonotype turned up a few times. The CDR3 reads CSAHRPGTTLTDTQYF. CDR3 DNA sequence: TGCAGTGCTCACCGACCGGGGACGACCCTCACAGATACGCAGTATTTT. V usage is TRBV20-1 and J usage is TRBJ2-3; D possibly matches TRBD1 or TRBD2 (5 bases each). CDR1 DFQATT and CDR2 SNEGSKA come from the germline V gene (reference sequence). V was trimmed by 5 bases and J by 2 bases, leaving 20 bases between them. The CDR3 consists of 16 residues.

This clonotype showed up just a few times. The chain couples TRBV6-1 to TRBJ2-7, with a weak D call TRBD1 (6 bases). The ends were cut back, 5 bases at V and 3 bases at J, with 14 bases in the middle. Germline-derived CDR1 and CDR2 are MNHNS and SASEGT. The CDR3 spans 14 residues. CDR3 protein: CASSKRQEYYEQYF. CDR3 in DNA: TGTGCCAGCAGTAAGCGACAGGAATACTACGAGCAGTACTTC.

About this clonotype: One end of the junction does not line up with germline, which may come from a read error. V usage is TRBV20-1 and J usage is TRBJ2-7; 10 nucleotides match TRBD2. The V gene's germline CDR1 is DFQATT and CDR2 SNEGSKA (reference sequence). The CDR3 consists of 16 residues. The CDR3 nucleotides are TGCGGTGCTAGCCCCTCCGGGCTAGCGGGGGACTACGAGCAGTACTTC. Encoded protein: CGASPSGLAGDYEQYF.